A single sample gave rise to the 23 T cell receptor beta chains below, sequenced in a study of lung T cells in sarcoidosis with Löfgren's syndrome (dated by TCRdb to between 2016 and 2019). Sequencing was carried out with an Illumina MiSeq. The public reads were quality trimmed at Q25 with fastp and then assembled into clones with MiXCR by TCRdb, keeping productive beta chains. All rows with the same CDR3 protein become a single entry with the most common DNA and genes. Present in this sample are roughly 2,300 distinct CDR3 sequences, under 30% of which were seen just once. The ten biggest clones cover 8.7% of the sample. Input material: CD4+ T cells from PBMCs. The receptor set was obtained from a human donor with sarcoidosis (Löfgren's syndrome or another form), or a control subject (not recorded which).

By share, this clonotype ranks as medium-sized. This chain connects TRBV3-1 to TRBJ2-1; 10 nucleotides line up with TRBD1. Trimming cost V 0 bases and J 6 bases; bases outside gene matches: 5. Germline values: CDR1 LGHDT, CDR2 YNNKEL (reference sequence). This CDR3 has 16 residues. This CDR3 reads CASSQDGDRGSNEQFF. CDR3 nucleotide sequence: TGTGCCAGCAGCCAAGACGGGGACAGGGGTTCCAATGAGCAGTTCTTC.

The V gene is TRBV27, the J gene TRBJ2-1; D is unclear. The germline V gene has CDR1 MNHEY and CDR2 SMNVEV (reference sequence). The CDR3 has 16 amino acids. Trimming removed 3 bases from V and 2 bases from J, with 14 bases in between. The DNA for the CDR3 is TGTGCCAGCAGTTTGCAGGTACTATCGCCCTACAATGAGCAGTTCTTC. Translated: CASSLQVLSPYNEQFF.

For this clonotype: One end of the junction fails to match germline, which may point to a read error. The V and J genes are TRBV6-2 or TRBV6-3 and TRBJ2-3, with a weak D call TRBD1 (6 bases). This CDR3 is 14 amino acids long. CDR1 is MNHEY and CDR2 is SVGEGT in the germline V gene. CDR3 loop: CVSSGQSGAGTQYF. The CDR3 DNA reads TGTGTCAGCAGTGGGCAATCAGGGGCAGGTACGCAGTATTTT.

This clonotype was observed a handful of times. This rearrangement joins TRBV6-5 to TRBJ1-2, with unresolved D. Trimming shortened V by 2 bases and J by 7 bases, and 17 bases separated the two germline ends. Germline lookup yields CDR1 MNHEY and CDR2 SVGAGI. The length of the CDR3 is 15 residues. In DNA form, the CDR3 reads TGTGCCAGCAGTTACCTGGGCACCCGTGGCCTTGGCTACACCTTC. It yields the protein CASSYLGTRGLGYTF.

This clonotype qualifies as medium-sized. The chain couples TRBV7-2 to TRBJ2-7; 7 nucleotides align to TRBD1. Germline V gene sequence: CDR1 SGHTA, CDR2 FQGNSA. After removal of 7 bases from V and 6 bases from J, the junction contained 6 bases not matched to a gene. The CDR3 consists of 12 residues. CDR3 region: CASNHRGSEQYF. The CDR3 DNA sequence: TGTGCCAGCAACCACAGGGGATCCGAGCAGTACTTC. The variable domain in full, with the rest retrieved from reference TRBV7-2 and TRBJ2-7, is GAGVSQSPSNKVTEKGKDVELRCDPISGHTALYWYRQSLGQGLEFLIYFQGNSAPDKSGLPSDRFSAERTGGSVSTLTIQRTQQEDSAVYLCASNHRGSEQYFGPGTRLTVT.

By share, this clonotype counts as medium-sized (0.01 to 0.1%). The chain links TRBV2 to TRBJ1-5; D unclear. This CDR3 is 12 amino acids long. CDR1 is SNHLY and CDR2 is FYNNEI in the germline V gene. Deletions cut 5 bases from V and 5 bases from J, with 7 bases between. The CDR3 sequence: CASSRHHQPQHF. DNA of the CDR3: TGTGCCAGCAGTCGGCACCATCAGCCCCAGCATTTT.

This clonotype is large by share. CDR3 DNA sequence: TGCAGTGCTAGAGTGGAGGGACAGGGTTACGAGCAGTACTTC. It specifies CSARVEGQGYEQYF. The V and J genes are TRBV20-1 and TRBJ2-7; 9 bases line up with TRBD1. V lost 1 base and J lost 4; bases outside the gene matches: 5. Germline values: CDR1 DFQATT, CDR2 SNEGSKA (reference sequence). There are 14 residues in the CDR3.

This clonotype was counted ten times or more. The chain is built from TRBV3-1 and TRBJ2-1, with D uncertain. Per germline, CDR1 LGHDT and CDR2 YNNKEL (reference sequence). The CDR3 length is 16 residues. V was cut by 2 bases and J by 0 bases, with 11 bases left in between. CDR3 nucleotides: TGTGCCAGCAGCCAAAGACACCAAAGCTCCTACAATGAGCAGTTCTTC. Its translation is CASSQRHQSSYNEQFF.

This clonotype is categorized as medium-sized (0.01 to 0.1%). This CDR3 is missing its conserved last phenylalanine or tryptophan, likely due to a read error. The DNA is left out, because the CDR3 cannot be placed on it with certainty; the CDR3 is given as TCRdb lists it. The chain employs TRBV28 and TRBJ1-1; the table's D call of TRBD1 was not tested on the DNA. With termini counted, the CDR3 has 13 amino acids. Germline CDR1 is MDHEN and CDR2 is SYDVKM. The CDR3 protein is CASNRFSRGQLII.

Of note for this clonotype: A much larger clone differs from this one at a single base, so this may be a read error. The chain recombines TRBV18 with TRBJ2-1; TRBD2 agrees at 9 bases. Per the germline V gene, CDR1 is KGHSH and CDR2 is LQKENI. The CDR3 runs 15 residues. The CDR3 nucleotides are TGTGCCAGCTCTTTGACTAGCGGAGACTACAATAAGCAGTTCTTC. Amino acids: CASSLTSGDYNKQFF.

By sample fraction, this clonotype is medium-sized. The chain joins TRBV4-1 to TRBJ2-1, with TRBD2 identical over 11 bases. V shed 4 bases, J shed 0 bases, and the junction held 5 bases outside the gene matches. This CDR3 spans 17 amino acids. The germline CDR1 and CDR2 sequences are MGHRA and YSYEKL. In DNA form, the CDR3 reads TGCGCCAGCAGCCCGGGACTAGCGGTTAGCTCCTACAATGAGCAGTTCTTC. Translation gives CASSPGLAVSSYNEQFF.

This clonotype was found once. Sequence at one end of the junction differs from germline and may be a read error. The V call is TRBV4-2, the J call TRBJ2-1; D possibly corresponds to TRBD2 (6 bases). The CDR3 totals 15 residues. CDR1 and CDR2 from the germline V gene are LGHNA and YNFKEQ. The CDR3 DNA follows: TGTGCCAGCAGCCAGGGACGCGGCGGGGAGGATGAGCGGTTCTTC. This encodes CASSQGRGGEDERFF.

This clonotype is medium-sized by share. V gene TRBV6-6 combines with J gene TRBJ1-5, with D uncertain. The CDR3 totals 14 residues. Per germline, CDR1 MNHNY and CDR2 SVGAGI (reference sequence). Trimming left V 2 bases short and J 4 bases short, with 9 bases between. In DNA, the CDR3 is TGTGCCAGCAGTTACCTAACCGTAAATCAGCCCCAGCATTTT. Its protein is CASSYLTVNQPQHF.

This clonotype was observed a few times. The V and J genes are TRBV5-1 and TRBJ1-1, with 8 bases lining up with TRBD1. CDR3 length: 16 amino acids. Germline V lookup: CDR1 SGHRS, CDR2 YFSETQ. Trimming at V came to 3 bases and at J to 3 bases, leaving 10 bases not matched to a gene. CDR3 sequence (DNA): TGCGCCAGCAGCTCGAGGACAGGGAGAGGTGACACTGAAGCTTTCTTT. This gives the protein CASSSRTGRGDTEAFF.

Worth noting for this clonotype: One base away lies a much larger clone, so this may be a sequencing read error. The gene calls are TRBV28 and TRBJ2-1, with TRBD1 as a possible D gene (6 bases). Trimming took off 5 bases at V and 8 bases at J, with 22 bases between the two ends. CDR3 length: 16 residues. Germline lookup yields CDR1 MDHEN and CDR2 SYDVKM. Here the CDR3 DNA reads TGTGCCAGCAGTCTATCATCAGGGGCTAGCAAGGATGAGCAGTTCTTC. Protein product: CASSLSSGASKDEQFF.

This clonotype is labeled large. The gene calls are TRBV15 and TRBJ1-2, with 7 bases that match TRBD1. The V gene's germline CDR1 is LNHNV and CDR2 YYDKDF (reference sequence). The CDR3 loop spans 15 amino acids. V dropped 0 bases and J dropped 0; count of bases not matched to a gene: 1. The CDR3 DNA reads TGTGCCACCAGCAGAGAACAGGGGACTAACTATGGCTACACCTTC. This encodes CATSREQGTNYGYTF.

The genes are TRBV20-1 and TRBJ2-6, with TRBD2 matching over 8 bases. Germline V gene data show CDR1 as DFQATT and CDR2 as SNEGSKA (reference sequence). This CDR3 spans 16 amino acids. V was clipped by 4 bases and J by 11 bases; unmatched bases: 16. The CDR3 sequence is CSAKRGGSSGTDVLTF. For the CDR3, the DNA is TGCAGTGCTAAACGGGGGGGTAGTTCTGGGACCGACGTCCTGACTTTC.

This clonotype occurred a few times. The chain is built from TRBV5-4 and TRBJ1-1; perhaps TRBD1 as D (5 bases). Trimming removed 5 bases at V and 5 bases at J, with 13 bases between. CDR1 and CDR2 from the germline V gene are SGHNT and YYREEE (reference sequence). This CDR3 region has 13 residues. The CDR3 nucleotides read TGTGCCAGCAGTCCCGGGGGGAGGACTGAAGCTTTCTTT. As protein: CASSPGGRTEAFF.

In this sample, this clonotype is medium-sized. The chain links TRBV3-1 to TRBJ2-7, with 8 bases that match TRBD2. The CDR3 is made up of 16 amino acids. Germline lookup yields CDR1 LGHDT and CDR2 YNNKEL (reference sequence). V was clipped by 1 base and J by 1 base; unmatched bases: 6. The DNA of the CDR3 is TGTGCCAGCAGCCAAGCCGCCGGGACTAGGTCCTACGAGCAGTACTTC. Translated, it gives CASSQAAGTRSYEQYF.

This clonotype is labeled as medium-sized. The genes are TRBV5-1 and TRBJ2-1; no firm D call. Trimming left V 5 bases short and J 2 bases short, with 8 bases between. Germline values: CDR1 SGHRS, CDR2 YFSETQ. The CDR3 covers 13 residues. CDR3 protein: CASRWGTYNEQFF. The CDR3 DNA follows: TGCGCCAGCAGGTGGGGAACCTACAATGAGCAGTTCTTC.

This clonotype is categorized as medium-sized (0.01 to 0.1%). V usage is TRBV4-1 and J usage is TRBJ2-7; 10 bases map to TRBD1. Germline V gene sequence: CDR1 MGHRA, CDR2 YSYEKL. V gave up 2 bases and J gave up 3 bases; unmatched junction bases: 4. This CDR3 region has 15 residues. CDR3 DNA sequence: TGCGCCAGCAGCCAACAAGGACAGGGGGTCTACGAGCAGTACTTC. Translated: CASSQQGQGVYEQYF.

As to this clonotype: One end of the junction fails to match germline, which may point to a read error. The V and J genes are TRBV28 and TRBJ1-5, with 7 positions matching TRBD1. CDR1 is MDHEN and CDR2 is SYDVKM in the germline V gene. The CDR3 covers 14 residues. The CDR3 region has the DNA TGTGTCAGCAGTTTAGCGGGAGCGGGACAGCCCCGGCATTTT. This codes for CVSSLAGAGQPRHF.

By share of the sample, this clonotype is medium-sized (0.01 to 0.1%). The chain uses TRBV4-1 and TRBJ2-7; TRBD2 matches at 14 bases. V shed 2 bases and J 2 bases; nucleotides not matched to a gene: 5. The germline V gene encodes CDR1 MGHRA and CDR2 YSYEKL. The CDR3 runs to 17 residues. The CDR3 DNA is TGCGCCAGCAGCCAACCCACGACTAGCGGGAGGGCCTACGAGCAGTACTTC. It yields the protein CASSQPTTSGRAYEQYF.